This T cell receptor beta chain was observed in a study of blood T cell repertoires in COVID-19. In the study overall: The origin of the acute and convalescent COVID-19 samples was the United States, Italy and Spain. The cDNA or gDNA used as material had been derived from T cells, B-cell-depleted T cells, or PBMCs.

This study enrolled people aged about 18 to 100 from approximately 24 US geographic areas. This clone has more than one count but fewer than ten. Assay used: immunoSEQ multiplex PCR; TCRdb lists only in-frame clones, some missing. The repertoire holds roughly 160,000 clones, with over 70% as singletons. The sequence was collected from a man over 45 who had recovered from COVID-19. The sample comprised PBMCs or T cells enriched from blood (not recorded which).

The CDR3 loop is CASSPFDRDEETQYF. The CDR3 nucleotides read TGTGCCAGCAGCCCATTTGACAGGGATGAAGAGACCCAGTACTTC. The J gene is TRBJ2-5, the V gene TRBV3-1 (or the pseudogene TRBV3-2), with 7 bases identical to TRBD1. CDR1 is LGHDT, CDR2 YNNKEL, per germline (reference sequence). The CDR3 consists of 15 residues. Trimming at V came to 4 bases and at J to 3 bases, leaving 8 bases not matched to a gene.